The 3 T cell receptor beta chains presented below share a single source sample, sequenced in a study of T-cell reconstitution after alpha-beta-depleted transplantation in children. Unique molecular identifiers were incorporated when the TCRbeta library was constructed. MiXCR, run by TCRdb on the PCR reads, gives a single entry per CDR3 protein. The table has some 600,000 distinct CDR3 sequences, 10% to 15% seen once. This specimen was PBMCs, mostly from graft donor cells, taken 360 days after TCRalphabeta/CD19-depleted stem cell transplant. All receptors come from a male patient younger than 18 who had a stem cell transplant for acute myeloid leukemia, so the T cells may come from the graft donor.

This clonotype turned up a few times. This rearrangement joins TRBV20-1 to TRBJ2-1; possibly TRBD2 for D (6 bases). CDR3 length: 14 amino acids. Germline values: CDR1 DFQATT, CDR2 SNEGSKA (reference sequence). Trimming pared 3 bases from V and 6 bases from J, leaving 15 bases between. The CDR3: CSASRPSVGNEQFF. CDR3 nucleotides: TGCAGTGCTAGTCGCCCTAGCGTGGGCAATGAGCAGTTCTTC.

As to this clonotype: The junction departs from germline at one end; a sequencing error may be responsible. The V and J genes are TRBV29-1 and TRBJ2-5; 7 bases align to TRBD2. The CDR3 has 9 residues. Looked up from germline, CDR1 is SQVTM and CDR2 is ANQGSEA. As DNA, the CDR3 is TGCAGCGTTGGAGGACTAGACGACTTC. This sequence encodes CSVGGLDDF. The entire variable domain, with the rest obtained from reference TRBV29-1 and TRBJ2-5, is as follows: SAVISQKPSRDICQRGTSLTIQCQVDSQVTMMFWYRQQPGQSLTLIATANQGSEATYESGFVIDKFPISRPNLTFSTLTVSNMSPEDSSIYLCSVGGLDDFGPGTRLLVL.

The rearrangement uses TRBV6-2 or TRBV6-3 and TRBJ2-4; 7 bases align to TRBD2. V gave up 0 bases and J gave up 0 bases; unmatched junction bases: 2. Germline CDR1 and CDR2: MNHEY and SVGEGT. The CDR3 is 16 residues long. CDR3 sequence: CASSYSTSRAKNIQYF. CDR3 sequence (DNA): TGTGCCAGCAGTTACTCGACTAGCCGAGCCAAAAACATTCAGTACTTC.